The 14 T cell receptor beta chains below all came from one sample that was sequenced in a study of OX40 agonist ivuxolimab in advanced cancers. Clones were sequenced by immunoSEQ multiplex PCR, and TCRdb holds only the in-frame ones, with some missing. This table holds nearly 60,000 clones, over 70% found once. The sample was CD4+ or CD8+ T cells sorted from blood, taken in a trial of the OX40 agonist ivuxolimab. The receptors originated from an adult with an advanced solid tumor such as melanoma, head and neck, liver or kidney cancer.

V usage is TRBV7-3 and J usage is TRBJ2-1, with TRBD1 identical over 10 bases. Unmatched junction bases numbered 5, after V lost 2 bases and J lost 16 bases. The V gene's germline CDR1 is SGHTA and CDR2 FQGTGA. The CDR3 is 12 amino acids. CDR3: CASSLGQGEFFF. Here the CDR3 DNA reads TGTGCCAGCAGCTTAGGACAGGGGGAATTCTTCTTC.

To note about this clone: One end of the junction is discordant with germline, which a read error may explain. The V gene is TRBV7-2, the J gene TRBJ2-5; unclear D gene. CDR1 is SGHTA, CDR2 FQGNSA, per germline. The CDR3 has 13 residues. The CDR3, as DNA: TGTGCCAGCAGCGTAGCAGGCTATCAGACCCAGTACTTC. Its protein product is CASSVAGYQTQYF. Full variable domain (remainder filled in from reference TRBV7-2 and TRBJ2-5): GAGVSQSPSNKVTEKGKDVELRCDPISGHTALYWYRQSLGQGLEFLIYFQGNSAPDKSGLPSDRFSAERTGGSVSTLTIQRTQQEDSAVYLCASSVAGYQTQYFGPGTRLLVL.

CDR3 DNA sequence: TGTGCCAGCAGACCAACCGGGATACAAGAGACCCAGTACTTC. It specifies CASRPTGIQETQYF. The chain carries TRBV7-2 and TRBJ2-5; D is possibly TRBD2 (5 bases). The V and J ends lost 6 bases and 2 bases respectively, with 13 bases between them. This CDR3 comprises 14 residues. Germline V CDR1 and CDR2: SGHTA, FQGNSA.

This sequence joins TRBV29-1 and TRBJ1-2; D is possibly TRBD1 (6 bases). V shed 5 bases and J shed 2 bases, with 9 bases lying between them. This CDR3 has 12 residues. Germline V gene data show CDR1 as SQVTM and CDR2 as ANQGSEA. CDR3 in DNA: TGCAGCGTTCATGGACAGAACTATGGCTACACCTTC. Encoded protein: CSVHGQNYGYTF.

The chain combines TRBV7-8 with TRBJ1-5, with D possibly TRBD1 on 5 matching bases. CDR1 SGHVS and CDR2 FQNEAQ come from the germline V gene. Trimming shortened V by 0 bases and J by 1 base, and 13 bases separated the two germline ends. The length of the CDR3 is 17 residues. The CDR3 region has the DNA TGTGCCAGCAGCTTAGCGATGACAGTCGGAAGCAATCAGCCCCAGCATTTT. Translating gives CASSLAMTVGSNQPQHF.

This clone was seen a handful of times. V and J are TRBV4-3 and TRBJ2-2; D is undetermined. CDR1 LGHNA and CDR2 YSLEER come from the germline V gene. V lost 0 bases and J lost 3, with 5 bases in between. The CDR3 totals 14 residues. CDR3 in amino acids: CASSQDLYTGELFF. As DNA, the CDR3 is TGCGCCAGCAGCCAAGATCTATACACCGGGGAGCTGTTTTTT.

The chain has TRBV6-5 and TRBJ1-3, with 9 bases that match TRBD1. CDR3 length: 14 residues. Germline CDR1 reads MNHEY; CDR2 reads SVGAGI. V was pared by 8 bases and J by 8 bases, with 10 bases of the junction left unmatched. The chain's CDR3 is CASGQGTGWDTIYF. In DNA, the CDR3 is TGTGCCAGCGGCCAGGGGACAGGGTGGGACACCATATATTTT.

J is TRBJ2-7 and V is TRBV6-1; the match to TRBD2 covers 8 bases. This CDR3 comprises 13 residues. CDR1 and CDR2 (germline): MNHNS, SASEGT. The V segment lost 1 base and the J segment 13 bases; nucleotides outside the gene matches: 9. In DNA, the CDR3 is TGTGCCAGCAGTGAAGAAGCGGGAGTGACGGGATACTTC. Protein sequence: CASSEEAGVTGYF.

This chain uses TRBV7-2 with TRBJ2-1, with D perhaps matching TRBD1 (5 bases). Germline CDR1 SGHTA, CDR2 FQGNSA. CDR3 length: 14 amino acids. The germline V and J ends were trimmed by 0 bases and 5 bases, with 8 bases remaining between them. CDR3 in DNA: TGTGCCAGCAGCTTAGCCAGGGTGAACAATGAGCAGTTCTTC. It yields the protein CASSLARVNNEQFF.

The chain is built from TRBV7-6 and TRBJ2-2, with TRBD1 matching over 7 bases. With V trimmed by 5 bases and J by 6 bases, 15 bases remained unmatched. Germline CDR1 and CDR2: SGHVS and FNYEAQ. The CDR3 length is 17 residues. The CDR3 nucleotides read TGTGCCAGCAGCCGAAACCCACAGGGGTCCGGTTCCGGGGAGCTGTTTTTT. Its translation is CASSRNPQGSGSGELFF.

This sequence joins TRBV15 and TRBJ2-1, with 8 bases matching TRBD2. The CDR3 loop spans 17 amino acids. Germline V gene data show CDR1 as LNHNV and CDR2 as YYDKDF (reference sequence). Trimming cost V 2 bases and J 5 bases; bases outside gene matches: 11. DNA for the CDR3: TGTGCCACCAGCAGACCTCACAGCGGGAGTCGAAACAATGAGCAGTTCTTC. It translates to CATSRPHSGSRNNEQFF.

The V and J genes are TRBV2 and TRBJ1-1; a possible D gene is TRBD1 (5 bases). The V end lost 1 base, the J end lost 4 bases, and 7 bases lay between the germline ends. There are 13 residues in the CDR3. The germline V gene has CDR1 SNHLY and CDR2 FYNNEI. The CDR3 loop is CASSEVGLTEAFF. CDR3 bases: TGTGCCAGCAGTGAAGTGGGGCTCACTGAAGCTTTCTTT.

V and J are TRBV20-1 and TRBJ1-1, with D unresolved. The length of the CDR3 is 11 residues. Germline V gives CDR1 DFQATT, CDR2 SNEGSKA (reference sequence). Trimming stripped 5 bases from V and 7 bases from J, with 11 bases between. The CDR3, as DNA: TGCAGTGCTCCGACCTATATTGAAGCTTTCTTT. Residues: CSAPTYIEAFF.

The chain links TRBV5-6 to TRBJ1-1; 9 bases are shared with TRBD1. Looked up from germline, CDR1 is SGHDT and CDR2 is YYEEEE. V shed 4 bases and J 4 bases; nucleotides not matched to a gene: 5. The CDR3 contains 14 residues. The CDR3 DNA reads as TGTGCCAGCAGCCCCCGGGACAGGGTCACTGAAGCTTTCTTT. It specifies CASSPRDRVTEAFF.